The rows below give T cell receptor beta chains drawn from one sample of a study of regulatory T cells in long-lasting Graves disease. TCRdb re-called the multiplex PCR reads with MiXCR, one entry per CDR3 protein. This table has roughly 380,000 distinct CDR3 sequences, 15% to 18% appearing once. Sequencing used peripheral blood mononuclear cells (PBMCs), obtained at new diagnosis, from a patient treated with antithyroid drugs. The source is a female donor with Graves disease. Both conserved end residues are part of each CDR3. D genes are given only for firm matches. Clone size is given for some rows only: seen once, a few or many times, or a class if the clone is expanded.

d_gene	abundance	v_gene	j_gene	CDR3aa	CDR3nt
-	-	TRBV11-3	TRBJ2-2	CASSLDRSNTGELFF	TGTGCCAGCAGCTTAGATAGATCCAACACCGGGGAGCTGTTTTTT
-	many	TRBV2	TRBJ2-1	CASSPAGVRYNEQFF	TGTGCCAGCAGTCCGGCAGGGGTCAGATACAATGAGCAGTTCTTC
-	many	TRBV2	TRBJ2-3	CASSGDNTDTQYF	TGTGCCAGCTCAGGGGATAACACAGATACGCAGTATTTT
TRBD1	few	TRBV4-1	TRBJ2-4	CASSQDRGRLNIQYF	TGCGCCAGCAGCCAGGACAGGGGTAGGTTGAACATTCAGTACTTC
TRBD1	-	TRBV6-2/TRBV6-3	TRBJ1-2	CASRLPGQANYGYTF	TGTGCCAGCAGGTTGCCCGGACAGGCGAACTATGGCTACACCTTC
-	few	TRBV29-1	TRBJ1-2	CSVPPTDHYGYTF	TGCAGCGTCCCTCCTACAGATCACTATGGCTACACCTTC
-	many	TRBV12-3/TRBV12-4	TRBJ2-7	CASSRTVASYEQYF	TGTGCCAGCAGTCGGACAGTTGCCTCCTACGAGCAGTACTTC
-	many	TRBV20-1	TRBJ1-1	CSALDVNTEAFF	TGCAGTGCTTTAGACGTGAACACTGAAGCTTTCTTT
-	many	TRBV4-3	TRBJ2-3	CASSQDYVGDTQYF	TGCGCCAGCAGCCAAGATTACGTGGGAGATACGCAGTATTTT
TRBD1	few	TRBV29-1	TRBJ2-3	CSTMSGTGGPDTQYF	TGCAGCACTATGTCGGGGACAGGGGGGCCAGATACGCAGTATTTT
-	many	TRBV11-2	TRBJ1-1	CASSLTTDRFTGTETEAFF	TGTGCCAGCAGCTTAACCACCGACCGCTTCACCGGGACGGAAACTGAAGCTTTCTTT
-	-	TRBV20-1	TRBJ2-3	CSAPRADTSTDTQYF	TGCAGTGCTCCCCGAGCGGATACTAGCACAGATACGCAGTATTTT
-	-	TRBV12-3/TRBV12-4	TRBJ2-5	CASSLFSPEETQYF	TGTGCCAGCAGTTTATTTTCGCCGGAAGAGACCCAGTACTTC
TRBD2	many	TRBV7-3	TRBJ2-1	CASADSPATSGRSYNEQFF	TGTGCCAGCGCCGACTCCCCCGCGACTAGCGGGCGGAGCTACAATGAGCAGTTCTTC
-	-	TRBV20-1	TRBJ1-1	CSALRGDTGAFF	TGCAGTGCACTTCGAGGCGACACTGGAGCTTTCTTT
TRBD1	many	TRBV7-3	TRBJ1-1	CASSLNPTGANTEAFF	TGTGCCAGCAGCTTAAACCCGACAGGGGCGAACACTGAAGCTTTCTTT
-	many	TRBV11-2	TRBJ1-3	CASSRRDGGPSGNTIYF	TGTGCCAGCAGCAGACGCGACGGCGGTCCCTCTGGAAACACCATATATTTT
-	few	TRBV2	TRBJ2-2	CASSGTYANTGELFF	TGTGCCAGCAGTGGTACATATGCGAACACCGGGGAGCTGTTTTTT
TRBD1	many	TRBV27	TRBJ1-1	CASSGYRGYTEAFF	TGTGCCAGCAGCGGGTACAGGGGGTACACTGAAGCTTTCTTT
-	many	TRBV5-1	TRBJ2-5	CASSLAQGLRETQYF	TGCGCCAGCAGCTTGGCACAGGGCCTCCGAGAGACCCAGTACTTC
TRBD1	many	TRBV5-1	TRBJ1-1	CASSPGTGSNTEAFF	TGCGCCAGCAGCCCAGGGACAGGTTCGAACACTGAAGCTTTCTTT
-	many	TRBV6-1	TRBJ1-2	CASSEEEGTDYGYTF	TGTGCCAGCAGTGAAGAGGAGGGCACTGACTATGGCTACACCTTC
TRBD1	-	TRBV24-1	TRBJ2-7	CATSERTGYEQYF	TGTGCCACCAGTGAACGGACAGGGTACGAGCAGTACTTC
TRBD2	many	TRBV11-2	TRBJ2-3	CASSLSRGGVDTQYF	TGTGCCAGCAGCTTATCACGGGGGGGCGTAGATACGCAGTATTTT